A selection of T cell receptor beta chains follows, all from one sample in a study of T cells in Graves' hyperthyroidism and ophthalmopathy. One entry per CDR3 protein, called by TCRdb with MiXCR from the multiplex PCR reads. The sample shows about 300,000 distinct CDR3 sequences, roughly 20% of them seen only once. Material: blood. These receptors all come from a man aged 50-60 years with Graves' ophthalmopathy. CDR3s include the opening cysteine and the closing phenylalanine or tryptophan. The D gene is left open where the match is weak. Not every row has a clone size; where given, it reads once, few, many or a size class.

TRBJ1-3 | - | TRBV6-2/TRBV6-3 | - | TGTGCCAGCAGTCCTCGCTTTAGAGGCACCGGTGGAAACACCATATATTTT | CASSPRFRGTGGNTIYF
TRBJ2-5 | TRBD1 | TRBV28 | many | TGTGCCAGCAGCTTTGGACAGGGGGCAGCGGAGACCCAGTACTTC | CASSFGQGAAETQYF
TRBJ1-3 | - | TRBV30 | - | TGTGCCTGGAGTTTCGGGGGGCCTGGAAACACCATATATTTT | CAWSFGGPGNTIYF
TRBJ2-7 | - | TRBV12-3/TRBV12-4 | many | TGTGCCAGCAGTTTATTGGGACAAGGCTACGAGCAGTACTTC | CASSLLGQGYEQYF
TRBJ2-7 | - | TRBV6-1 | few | TGTGCCAGACTCCCTGGGCGGGAAGGGTCCTACGAGCAGTACTTC | CARLPGREGSYEQYF
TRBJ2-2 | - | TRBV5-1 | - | TGCGCCAGCAGCTGGGACCCAGCGAACACCGGGGAGCTGTTTTTT | CASSWDPANTGELFF
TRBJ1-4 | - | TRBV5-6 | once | TGTGCCAGCAGCTTGTTGTCGGGAGAAGGCGAAAAACTGTTTTTT | CASSLLSGEGEKLFF
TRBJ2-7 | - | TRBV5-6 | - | TGTGCCAGCAGCGATTTGAGGGGCGGCTCCTACGAGCAGTACTTC | CASSDLRGGSYEQYF
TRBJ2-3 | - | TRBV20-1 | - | TGCAGTGCCCATCGGAACAGGGAGGCACAGTATTTT | CSAHRNREAQYF
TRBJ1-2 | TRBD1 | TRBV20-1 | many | TGCAGTCGAAACCTCGGAACAGGGGCAGGCGGCTACACCTTC | CSRNLGTGAGGYTF
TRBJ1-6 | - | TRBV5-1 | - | TGCGCCAGCAGCTCGGACCCGAATAATTCACCCCTCCACTTT | CASSSDPNNSPLHF
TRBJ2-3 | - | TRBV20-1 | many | TGCAGCTCCACAGGTTCCGGCAACACAGATACGCAGTATTTT | CSSTGSGNTDTQYF
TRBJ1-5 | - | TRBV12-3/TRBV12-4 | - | TGTGCCAGCAGGAGGGGGGCCTATAGCAATCAGCCCCAGCATTTT | CASRRGAYSNQPQHF
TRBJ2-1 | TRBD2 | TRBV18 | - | TGTGCCAGCCCTCCTAGCGGGAGCTACAATGAGCAGTTCTTC | CASPPSGSYNEQFF
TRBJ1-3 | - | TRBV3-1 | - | TGTGCCAGCAGCCAAGTCGCTGTCGGACGCTCTGGAAACACCATATATTTT | CASSQVAVGRSGNTIYF
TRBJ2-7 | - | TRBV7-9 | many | TGTGCCAGCACCCCCGGGGCTTCTTATACCTACGAGCAGTACTTC | CASTPGASYTYEQYF
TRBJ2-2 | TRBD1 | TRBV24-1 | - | TGTGCCACCAGATCGGGACAGGAGGACACCGGGGAGCTGTTTTTT | CATRSGQEDTGELFF
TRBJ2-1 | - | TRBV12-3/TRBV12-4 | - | TGTGCCAGCAGTCCTCTCCCTGATGAGCAGTTCTTC | CASSPLPDEQFF
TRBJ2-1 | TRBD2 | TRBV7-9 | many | TGTGCCAGCACCTCTCTAGCGGGCCGCGAAAGCTCCTACAATGAGCAGTTCTTC | CASTSLAGRESSYNEQFF
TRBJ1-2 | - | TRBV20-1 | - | TGCAGTGCGGAAGGGGGGGAGGGCTACACCTTC | CSAEGGEGYTF
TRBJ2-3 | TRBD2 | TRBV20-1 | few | TGCAGTGCTACACACTTAGCGGGAGGTAGCACAGATACGCAGTATTTT | CSATHLAGGSTDTQYF
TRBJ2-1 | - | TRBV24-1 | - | TGTGCCACCAGTGATCTGGCGGCCGGGTCCCACAATGAGCAGTTCTTC | CATSDLAAGSHNEQFF
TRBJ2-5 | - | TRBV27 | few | TGTGCCAGCAGTTTCGTTTACCAAGAGACCCAGTACTTC | CASSFVYQETQYF
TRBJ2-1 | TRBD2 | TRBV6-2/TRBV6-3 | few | TGTGCCAGCAGTTACTCCCGAGGAGGGCTAGCGGGAAAGTCTTTCGATGAGCAGTTCTTC | CASSYSRGGLAGKSFDEQFF
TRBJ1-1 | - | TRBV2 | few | TGTGCCAGCAGTGAAAATCCAGGGAACACTGAAGCTTTCTTT | CASSENPGNTEAFF
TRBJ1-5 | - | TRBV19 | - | TGTGCCAGTAGTTCAGGACAGCGAAATCAGCCCCAGCATTTT | CASSSGQRNQPQHF
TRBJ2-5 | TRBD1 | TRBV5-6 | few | TGTGCCAGCAGGGGACAGCAAGAGACCCAGTACTTC | CASRGQQETQYF
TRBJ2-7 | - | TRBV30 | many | TGTGCCTGGGGAAGGCCCCGAGAGCAGTACTTC | CAWGRPREQYF
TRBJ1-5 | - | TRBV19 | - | TGTGCCAGTAGTCCGCAGAGGGGCAATCAGCCCCAGCATTTT | CASSPQRGNQPQHF
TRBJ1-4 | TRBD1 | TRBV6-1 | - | TGTGCCAGCACCGGGACAGGGGTTGAAAAACTGTTTTTT | CASTGTGVEKLFF
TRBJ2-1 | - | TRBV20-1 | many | TGCAGTGCTAGAGATCTTGGAACTGGGAATGAGCAGTTCTTC | CSARDLGTGNEQFF
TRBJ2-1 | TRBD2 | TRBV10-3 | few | TGTGCCATCAGTGCCCCGACTAGCGGGAGGGAGGATGAGCAGTTCTTC | CAISAPTSGREDEQFF
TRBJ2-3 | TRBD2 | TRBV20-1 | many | TGCAGTGCTGAAGGACTAGCGGGAGATATGGGTACGCAGTATTTT | CSAEGLAGDMGTQYF
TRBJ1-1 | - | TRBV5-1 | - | TGCGCCAGCAGCTTGGGGCAGGTCCACATGAACACTGAAGCTTTCTTT | CASSLGQVHMNTEAFF
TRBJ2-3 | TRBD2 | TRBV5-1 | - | TGCGCCAGCAGCTTGGAATCTAGCGGGACGGGGGATACGCAGTATTTT | CASSLESSGTGDTQYF
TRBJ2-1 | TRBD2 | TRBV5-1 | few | TGCGCCAGCAGCTCCTTTAGCGGGTACAATGAGCAGTTCTTC | CASSSFSGYNEQFF
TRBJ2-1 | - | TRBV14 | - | TGTGCCAGCAGCCAAGAACGACTTAGCGCGACATGGTTCTTC | CASSQERLSATWFF
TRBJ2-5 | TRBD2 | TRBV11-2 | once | TGTGCCAGCAGCCCAGGCCCGGTAGCGGGAGTGGGCGTGGAGACCCAGTACTTC | CASSPGPVAGVGVETQYF
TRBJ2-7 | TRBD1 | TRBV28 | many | TGTGCCAGCAGTTTATTGGGACAGAGAAGTTACGAGCAGTACTTC | CASSLLGQRSYEQYF
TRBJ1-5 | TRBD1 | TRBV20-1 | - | TGCAGTGCTAGAGATCGTGACAGGGGGGTCCGTCAGCCCCAGCATTTT | CSARDRDRGVRQPQHF
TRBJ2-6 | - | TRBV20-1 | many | TGCAGTGCCAGCCAAGATGGTGGGGCCAACGTCCTGACTTTC | CSASQDGGANVLTF
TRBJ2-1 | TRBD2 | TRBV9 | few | TGTGCCAGCAGCGTTTGGGCTAGCGGGAGTTCCTACAATGAGCAGTTCTTC | CASSVWASGSSYNEQFF
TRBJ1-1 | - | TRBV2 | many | TGTGCCAGCAGTGAAAGCAGGGAAGGAGGCACTGAAGCTTTCTTT | CASSESREGGTEAFF
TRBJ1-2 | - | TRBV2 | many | TGTGCCAGCACCCCTGGGAGGGGCAGCCGGGGCTACACCTTC | CASTPGRGSRGYTF
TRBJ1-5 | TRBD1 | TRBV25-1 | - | TGTGCCCGCTACCAGGGGGAGGTGGCCAATCAGCCCCAGCATTTT | CARYQGEVANQPQHF
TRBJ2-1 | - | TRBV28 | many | TGTGCCAGCACCTGGTACTCCTACAATGAGCAGTTCTTC | CASTWYSYNEQFF
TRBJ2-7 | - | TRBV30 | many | TGTGCCTGGAGTCCCCAGAAGGCAGGGACCACCTACGAGCAGTACTTC | CAWSPQKAGTTYEQYF
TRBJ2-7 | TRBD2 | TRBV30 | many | TGTGCCTGGAGTTTGGGTGGGGCTAGCGGCCACTACGAGCAGTACTTC | CAWSLGGASGHYEQYF
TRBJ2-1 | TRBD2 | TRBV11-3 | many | TGTGCCAGCAGCTTAGAGATCTCGCGGGAGATAAAGGGTGAGCAGTTCTTC | CASSLEISREIKGEQFF
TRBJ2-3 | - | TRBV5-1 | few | TGCGCCAGCAGCAGATTACAGGGGGAGGGGGCAGATACGCAGTATTTT | CASSRLQGEGADTQYF
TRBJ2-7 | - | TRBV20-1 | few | TGCAGTGCTAGACAGGAACTCTCCTACGAGCAGTACTTC | CSARQELSYEQYF
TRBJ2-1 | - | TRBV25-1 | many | TGTGCCAGCAGTGACAGCAGGGCCCAATGGAATGAGCAGTTCTTC | CASSDSRAQWNEQFF
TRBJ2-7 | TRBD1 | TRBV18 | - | TGTGCCAGCTCACGGGGGTCCGGGACAGGGCACTACGAGCAGTACTTC | CASSRGSGTGHYEQYF
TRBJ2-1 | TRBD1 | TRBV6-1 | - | TGTGCCAGCACGAGGACAGGGTACTACAATGAGCAGTTCTTC | CASTRTGYYNEQFF